This T cell receptor (beta chain) is drawn from a study of regulatory T cells in long-lasting Graves disease. The time point is: newly diagnosed GD, antithyroid drugs for less than 3 months. Researchers made the TCR library from RNA that was extracted from PBMCs. Combining iRepertoire HTBI primers with Arm-PCR of CDR3 regions, the authors built TCR beta libraries. TCRdb used MiXCR to reprocess the multiplex PCR reads, holding one entry per CDR3 protein. This table has some 250,000 distinct CDR3 sequences, approximately 18% appearing once. The sample holds many counts of this clonotype. Its target is unknown. This CDR3 contains 18 residues. Trimming cost V 7 bases and J 0 bases, with 22 bases left between them. Study-level points and caveats: A greater number of public clonotypes (roughly 2,800) was shared by persistent patients than by new patients (approximately 910). Persistent disease showed a preference for TRBV28, TRBJ1-2 and TRBJ2-5.

This same sample was also taken into another study, of T cells in Graves' hyperthyroidism and ophthalmopathy. According to that study: Blood held most thyroid clonotypes expanded above 0.001 frequency.

The sequences come from peripheral blood mononuclear cells (PBMCs), collected at new diagnosis, from a patient treated with antithyroid drugs. The receptor comes from a woman aged 30 to 39 with Graves disease. V is TRBV12-3 or TRBV12-4 and J is TRBJ1-5; tentatively, D is TRBD1 (6 bases). The CDR3 nucleotides are TGTGCCAGCACTCTCCCTGGGGGGCGGAGCTATAGCAATCAGCCCCAGCATTTT. Translation gives CASTLPGGRSYSNQPQHF.